This T cell receptor (beta chain) emerged from a study of T cells in Graves' hyperthyroidism and ophthalmopathy. The definition of stable Graves' hyperthyroidism was no ophthalmopathy progression within 18 months. Points from the study as a whole: Ophthalmopathy was told apart from stable hyperthyroidism by a 13 V-J model.

Germline V gives CDR1 SGHRS, CDR2 YFSETQ. The CDR3 covers 14 residues. Trimming cost V 0 bases and J 7 bases, with 11 bases left between them. The table lists this clonotype with many counts. What it binds is not known. There were TCR beta CDR3 regions amplified from RNA transcripts. HTBI primers were employed in a first-round RT-PCR of the TCR CDR3. TCRdb itself ran the multiplex PCR reads through MiXCR, one entry per CDR3 protein. The sample holds approximately 590,000 distinct CDR3 sequences, about a sixth seen once. The rearrangement links TRBV5-1 to TRBJ1-5, with D possibly being TRBD1 (5 bases). This clonotype was obtained from a woman aged 25 to 39 with Graves' hyperthyroidism. The specimen was blood. The CDR3 reads CASSLDLGRQPQHF. For the CDR3, the DNA is TGCGCCAGCAGCTTGGATTTGGGACGCCAGCCCCAGCATTTT.